The 11 T cell receptor beta chains given below trace back to one sample, sequenced in a study of OX40 agonist ivuxolimab in advanced cancers. Assay used: immunoSEQ multiplex PCR; TCRdb lists only in-frame clones, some missing. In the table there are tens of thousands of clones, around 83% of which are singletons. Material: CD4+ or CD8+ T cells sorted from blood, obtained in a trial of the OX40 agonist ivuxolimab. The receptor source for this set is an adult with an advanced solid tumor such as melanoma, head and neck, liver or kidney cancer.

The rearrangement uses TRBV6-5 and TRBJ1-5; 11 bases match TRBD1. Germline V CDR1 and CDR2: MNHEY, SVGAGI. The CDR3 extends over 15 amino acids. After removal of 6 bases from V and 6 bases from J, the junction contained 7 bases not matched to a gene. CDR3 loop: CASSPGQGAIQPQHF. The CDR3 DNA sequence: TGTGCCAGCAGCCCCGGACAGGGGGCGATTCAGCCCCAGCATTTT.

This clone has a single count. This chain links TRBV2 with TRBJ1-5; 7 bases map to TRBD1. After removal of 0 bases from V and 1 base from J, the junction contained 0 bases not matched to a gene. Germline V lookup: CDR1 SNHLY, CDR2 FYNNEI. The CDR3 has 15 residues. The CDR3 protein is CASSEADRSNQPQHF. CDR3 DNA: TGTGCCAGCAGTGAAGCGGACAGGAGCAATCAGCCCCAGCATTTT.

This sequence joins TRBV9 and TRBJ1-3; D is unresolved. V was trimmed by 0 bases and J by 7 bases, leaving 8 bases between them. The CDR3 contains 13 residues. Per the germline V gene, CDR1 is SGDLS and CDR2 is YYNGEE. The CDR3 DNA reads as TGTGCCAGCAGCGTAGTCGAAGGGAACACCATATATTTT. Amino acid sequence: CASSVVEGNTIYF. Full variable domain (remainder filled in from reference TRBV9 and TRBJ1-3): DSGVTQTPKHLITATGQRVTLRCSPRSGDLSVYWYQQSLDQGLQFLIQYYNGEERAKGNILERFSAQQFPDLHSELNLSSLELGDSALYFCASSVVEGNTIYFGEGSWLTVV.

The V gene is TRBV2, the J gene TRBJ2-1, with D uncertain. V gave up 4 bases and J gave up 8 bases, with 6 bases separating them. Per the germline V gene, CDR1 is SNHLY and CDR2 is FYNNEI. The CDR3 has 11 amino acids. CDR3: CASSVRDEQFF. In DNA form, the CDR3 reads TGTGCCAGCAGTGTCCGGGATGAGCAGTTCTTC. The variable domain in full, completed from reference TRBV2 and TRBJ2-1, reads EPEVTQTPSHQVTQMGQEVILRCVPISNHLYFYWYRQILGQKVEFLVSFYNNEISEKSEIFDDQFSVERPDGSNFTLKIRSTKLEDSAMYFCASSVRDEQFFGPGTRLTVL.

This clone was counted at least ten times. The chain is built from TRBV7-9 and TRBJ2-7, with 12 bases fitting TRBD2. Germline CDR1 reads SEHNR; CDR2 reads FQNEAQ (reference sequence). V gave up 4 bases and J gave up 7 bases; unmatched junction bases: 8. This CDR3 has 15 residues. CDR3 loop: CASSSRLAGAGEQYF. The CDR3 DNA reads as TGTGCCAGCAGCTCCCGACTAGCGGGAGCGGGGGAGCAGTACTTC.

The rearrangement joins TRBV19 to TRBJ1-5; 7 bases agree with TRBD1. The germline CDR1 and CDR2 sequences are LNHDA and SQIVND (reference sequence). V shed 5 bases, J shed 0 bases, and the junction held 1 base outside the gene matches. The CDR3 runs to 14 residues. CDR3 residues: CASSRDSSNQPQHF. In DNA form, the CDR3 reads TGTGCCAGTAGTCGGGACAGTAGCAATCAGCCCCAGCATTTT.

The genes are TRBV28 and TRBJ1-1; 7 bases line up with TRBD1. V dropped 6 bases and J dropped 6; count of bases not matched to a gene: 4. The CDR3 runs 12 residues. CDR1 and CDR2 from the germline V gene are MDHEN and SYDVKM. CDR3 DNA sequence: TGTGCCAGCAGCCTTACAGGGGCTGAAGCTTTCTTT. Translating gives CASSLTGAEAFF.

The chain employs TRBV7-3 and TRBJ1-1, with D maybe TRBD1 (5 bases). The CDR3 sequence is 13 residues long. Trimming took off 1 base at V and 3 bases at J, with 6 bases between the two ends. The germline gives CDR1 SGHTA, CDR2 FQGTGA. The CDR3 nucleotides read TGTGCCAGCAGCTTAAGGGGCGACACTGAAGCTTTCTTT. It codes for CASSLRGDTEAFF.

The sample holds one count of this clone. The chain uses TRBV10-2 and TRBJ1-1; D uncertain. V was cut by 3 bases and J by 0 bases, with 8 bases left in between. Germline-derived CDR1 and CDR2 are WSHSY and SAAADI. There are 14 residues in the CDR3. The CDR3 reads CASSERGMNTEAFF. CDR3 sequence (DNA): TGCGCCAGCAGTGAACGAGGTATGAACACTGAAGCTTTCTTT.

The chain links TRBV19 to TRBJ1-6; 7 bases are a match to TRBD1. The germline CDR1 and CDR2 sequences are LNHDA and SQIVND (reference sequence). J lost 10 bases, V lost 4 bases, and 10 bases had no gene match. The CDR3 totals 15 residues. The CDR3 sequence: CASSTTQGGASPLHF. The CDR3 DNA reads TGTGCCAGTAGTACGACTCAGGGGGGAGCGTCACCCCTCCACTTT.

This chain links TRBV16 with TRBJ1-2; weak D call: TRBD1 (5 bases). V was cut by 4 bases and J by 4 bases, with 16 bases left in between. The CDR3 runs 15 residues. Germline V gene data show CDR1 as KGHSY and CDR2 as FQNENV. CDR3 DNA sequence: TGTGCCAGCAGCCTACAAAGACAGAAGATCTATGGCTACACCTTC. This translates into CASSLQRQKIYGYTF.